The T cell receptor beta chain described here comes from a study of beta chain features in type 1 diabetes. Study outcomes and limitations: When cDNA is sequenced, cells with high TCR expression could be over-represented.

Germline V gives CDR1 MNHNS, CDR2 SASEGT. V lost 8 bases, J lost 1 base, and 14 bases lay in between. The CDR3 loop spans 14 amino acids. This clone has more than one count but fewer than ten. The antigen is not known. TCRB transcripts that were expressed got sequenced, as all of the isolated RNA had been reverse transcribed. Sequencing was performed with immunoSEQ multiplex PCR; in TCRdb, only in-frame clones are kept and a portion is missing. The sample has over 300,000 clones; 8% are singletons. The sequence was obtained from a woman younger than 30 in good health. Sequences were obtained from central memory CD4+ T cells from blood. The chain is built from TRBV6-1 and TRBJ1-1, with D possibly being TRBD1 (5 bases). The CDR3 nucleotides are TGTGCCAGCCGTCCCGGGACGACGAACACTGAAGCTTTCTTT. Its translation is CASRPGTTNTEAFF.